This passage covers 13 T cell receptor beta chains from one sample sequenced in a study of molecular identifiers for immune sequencing clone quantification listed by TCRdb under 2018. Libraries came from PCR. TCRdb records Illumina HiSeq 4000 as the sequencer. TCRdb applied fastp at Q25 and MiXCR to the public reads, then kept only in-frame beta chains. Entries are consolidated by CDR3 protein sequence, retaining the most common genes and DNA. The sample contains 85,000 to 90,000 distinct CDR3 sequences, around 17% of them found a single time. The ten most abundant clones make up around 0.8% of the sample. The sample comprised naive CD8+ T cells from blood, with Jurkat cell RNA spiked in. This sample's cell subset or site label indicates: FACS-sorted CD8+CD4-CCR7+CD45RA+ naive T cells. These receptors all stem from a human donor in good health. Some libraries in this study had Jurkat cell RNA spiked in.

This clonotype was detected ten times or more. The CDR3 spells CASSSRQAGTDTQYF. The CDR3 DNA follows: TGTGCCAGCAGCTCACGACAGGCTGGCACAGATACGCAGTATTTT. This chain uses TRBV7-2 with TRBJ2-3, with D possibly matching TRBD1 (6 bases). Germline CDR1 SGHTA, CDR2 FQGNSA. V lost 4 bases and J lost 1, with 12 bases in between. The CDR3 totals 15 residues.

This clonotype has ten or more counts. The chain carries TRBV9 and TRBJ2-5; the match to TRBD2 covers 13 bases. The CDR3 consists of 16 residues. CDR1 is SGDLS and CDR2 is YYNGEE in the germline V gene. Germline trimming cut 2 bases from V and 2 bases from J; bases unmatched to any gene: 3. The CDR3 spells CASSVTSGGGQETQYF. CDR3 DNA sequence: TGTGCCAGCAGCGTCACTAGCGGGGGGGGTCAAGAGACCCAGTACTTC.

The table lists this clonotype with many counts. J is TRBJ1-1 and V is TRBV12-3 or TRBV12-4; D remains ambiguous. The CDR3 sequence is 16 residues long. The ends were cut back, 5 bases at V and 2 bases at J, with 18 bases in the middle. CDR3 sequence: CASSTRYGRINTEAFF. The CDR3 coding sequence is TGTGCCAGCAGTACGCGATACGGACGGATTAACACTGAAGCTTTCTTT.

There are many counts of this clonotype. The chain links TRBV9 to TRBJ1-2; tentatively, D is TRBD1 (5 bases). This CDR3 has 15 residues. Germline V lookup: CDR1 SGDLS, CDR2 YYNGEE. V gave up 0 bases and J gave up 4 bases, with 13 bases separating them. The CDR3 coding sequence is TGTGCCAGCAGCGTAGGAGGACACTCCGGCTATGGCTACACCTTC. It codes for CASSVGGHSGYGYTF.

A word on this clonotype: This may be a read error: a much more frequent sequence differs by one nucleotide. The CDR3 carries no conserved terminal phenylalanine or tryptophan, so it likely arises from a read error. The chain joins TRBV12-5 to TRBJ2-5, with D perhaps TRBD1 (6 bases). V was cut by 6 bases and J by 5 bases, with 19 bases left in between. There are 15 residues in the CDR3. Germline-derived CDR1 and CDR2 are LGHNT and FRNRAP. CDR3 sequence (DNA): TGTGCTAGTGGGACCCAGGGGAATCTTGGCGAGACCCAGTACCTC. Its protein product is CASGTQGNLGETQYL.

The table lists this clonotype with many counts. The chain uses TRBV9 and TRBJ2-6; D unclear. The V end lost 3 bases, the J end lost 1 base, and 2 bases lay between the germline ends. From germline, CDR1 is SGDLS and CDR2 YYNGEE. This CDR3 is 13 amino acids long. CDR3 sequence: CASSGSGANVLTF. As DNA, the CDR3 is TGTGCCAGCAGCGGTTCTGGGGCCAACGTCCTGACTTTC.

The chain combines TRBV4-3 with TRBJ2-6; D not resolved. V lost 0 bases, J lost 0 bases, and 6 bases lay in between. CDR1 and CDR2 from the germline V gene are LGHNA and YSLEER. This CDR3 is built from 16 residues. CDR3 protein: CASSQDWSSGANVLTF. CDR3 nucleotides: TGCGCCAGCAGCCAAGATTGGAGCTCTGGGGCCAACGTCCTGACTTTC.

This clonotype was detected many times. The chain is built from TRBV5-4 and TRBJ2-3, with 12 bases aligning to TRBD2. The CDR3 runs to 16 residues. Germline V gene sequence: CDR1 SGHNT, CDR2 YYREEE (reference sequence). The junction had 3 bases not matched to a gene; V was cut back by 4 bases and J by 0 bases. The DNA of the CDR3 is TGTGCCAGCAGCCCCACTAGCGGGGGGAGCACAGATACGCAGTATTTT. Amino acid sequence: CASSPTSGGSTDTQYF.

This clonotype has ten or more counts. This rearrangement joins TRBV28 to TRBJ1-5; 7 bases are shared with TRBD1. The length of the CDR3 is 15 residues. The junction had 11 bases not matched to a gene; V was cut back by 5 bases and J by 7 bases. Per the germline V gene, CDR1 is MDHEN and CDR2 is SYDVKM. The CDR3 loop reads CASSGDRAGYQPQHF. In DNA form, the CDR3 reads TGTGCCAGCAGTGGTGACAGGGCAGGTTACCAGCCCCAGCATTTT.

This clonotype was counted ten times or more. The CDR3 DNA reads TGTGCCAGCAGTTACGGGCAGCTGGGCGAGCAGTACTTC. As protein: CASSYGQLGEQYF. V and J are TRBV6-5 and TRBJ2-7; D is uncertain. Germline V lookup: CDR1 MNHEY, CDR2 SVGAGI. Trimming stripped 2 bases from V and 6 bases from J, with 11 bases between. The CDR3 length is 13 residues.

The gene calls are TRBV4-3 and TRBJ2-7; D unresolved. CDR3 size: 15 residues. Trimming left V 0 bases short and J 3 bases short, with 12 bases between. Germline CDR1 and CDR2: LGHNA and YSLEER. The CDR3, as DNA: TGCGCCAGCAGCCAAGAGCAAAGCCCTTACTACGAGCAGTACTTC. It yields the protein CASSQEQSPYYEQYF.

Comments on this clonotype: At one of its ends the junction is not consistent with the germline gene, which may arise from a read error. The chain combines TRBV28 with TRBJ2-7; 8 bases map to TRBD1. The CDR3 covers 15 residues. The germline V gene encodes CDR1 MDHEN and CDR2 SYDVKM. The CDR3 DNA reads as TGTGCCGTCAAAGATGGAGGACAGGGAGCCTACGAGCAGCACTTC. The encoded protein is CAVKDGGQGAYEQHF.

This clonotype was observed many times. CDR3 in DNA: TGTGCCAGCATGGGGTACGGGAACACCGGGGAGCTGTTTTTT. This gives the protein CASMGYGNTGELFF. The chain links TRBV2 to TRBJ2-2, with D unclear. Trimming stripped 7 bases from V and 1 base from J, with 10 bases between. The CDR3 is made up of 14 amino acids. From germline, CDR1 is SNHLY and CDR2 FYNNEI.